This T cell receptor (beta chain) emerged from a study of T cell changes during pregnancy in multiple sclerosis. Germline trimming cut 4 bases from V and 5 bases from J; bases unmatched to any gene: 4. Germline loops: CDR1 SGHNT, CDR2 YYREEE (reference sequence). The CDR3 contains 16 residues. Libraries were prepared by immunoSEQ multiplex PCR; TCRdb keeps only in-frame clonotypes and omits some of them. The sample records fewer than 85,000 clones, about 94% being singletons. The sample here was peripheral blood, taken in the third trimester of pregnancy. The TCR sequence derives from a female donor with multiple sclerosis, enrolled in a pregnancy study. The rearrangement joins TRBV5-4 to TRBJ2-3; 16 positions agree with TRBD2. The CDR3: CASSKGLAGGEDTQYF. DNA of the CDR3: TGTGCCAGCAGCAAGGGACTAGCGGGGGGGGAAGATACGCAGTATTTT.